One and the same sample provided the 20 T cell receptor beta chains below, sequenced in a study of T cells expressing NK-cell markers. TCRdb re-called the 5' RACE reads and gives one entry per CDR3 protein, without DNA. Its table records approximately 460,000 distinct CDR3 sequences. Sequences were obtained from blood T cells: a sorted CD56 or NKG2C T cell subset, CD4+ or CD8+ T cells, or bulk PBMC T cells (not recorded which). The receptors derive from a woman between 18 and 70 years old in good health.

The genes are TRBV12-3 or TRBV12-4 and TRBJ2-1; lacking DNA, the TRBD2 call made by TCRdb goes unchecked. This CDR3 has 16 residues. The CDR3 protein is CASSGGLAGGVNEQFF.

This sequence joins TRBV11-2 and TRBJ2-2; TCRdb's D call of TRBD2 is untestable without DNA. This CDR3 spans 16 amino acids. Germline CDR1 is SGHAT and CDR2 is FQNNGV. The CDR3 region is CASSFLAGPGTGELFF. Full variable domain (remainder filled in from reference TRBV11-2 and TRBJ2-2): EAGVAQSPRYKIIEKRQSVAFWCNPISGHATLYWYQQILGQGPKLLIQFQNNGVVDDSQLPKDRFSAERLKGVDSTLKIQPAKLEDSAVYLCASSFLAGPGTGELFFGEGSRLTVL.

The chain is built from TRBV6-5 and TRBJ1-6; with no DNA, the TCRdb D assignment of TRBD1 cannot be verified. The length of the CDR3 is 18 residues. Germline V gene lookup returns CDR1 MNHEY and CDR2 SVGAGI. CDR3 region: CASSYSPRRTGPNSPLHF.

CDR3 in amino acids: CASSLVFSGAGNTIYF. The chain employs TRBV7-6 and TRBJ1-3; there is no DNA to check the TCRdb D call of TRBD1. CDR1 and CDR2 (germline): SGHVS, FNYEAQ. The CDR3 covers 16 residues.

The chain links TRBV5-1 to TRBJ1-1; TCRdb proposes TRBD1, but this gene call is untestable without DNA. CDR1 and CDR2 from the germline V gene are SGHRS and YFSETQ. The CDR3 is made up of 14 amino acids. CDR3 in amino acids: CASSRDTLNTEAFF.

The rearrangement uses TRBV11-2 and TRBJ2-7; the TCRdb call, TRBD2, lacks DNA for checking. In germline, CDR1 is SGHAT, CDR2 FQNNGV. This CDR3 is built from 16 residues. The CDR3 here is CASSSSLAGGRDEQYF.

The chain has TRBV29-1 and TRBJ2-5; the TRBD1 assignment by TCRdb is unverifiable without DNA. Germline lookup yields CDR1 SQVTM and CDR2 ANQGSEA. The CDR3 loop spans 15 amino acids. The CDR3 spells CSVDTLGPPRGTQYF.

The chain couples TRBV24-1 to TRBJ1-4; TCRdb returns TRBD1, unconfirmable since there is no DNA. CDR1 is KGHDR and CDR2 is SFDVKD in the germline V gene. The CDR3 extends over 15 amino acids. CDR3 protein: CATSPGTTTNEKLFF.

This sequence joins TRBV6-1 and TRBJ2-3; TCRdb proposes TRBD1, but this gene call is untestable without DNA. This CDR3 comprises 16 residues. Germline CDR1 is MNHNS and CDR2 is SASEGT. CDR3 protein: CASSEGWGAPGDTQYF.

This sequence joins TRBV12-3 or TRBV12-4 and TRBJ2-2. This CDR3 has 14 residues. CDR3 residues: CASSLVSTPGELFF.

The rearrangement uses TRBV7-9 and TRBJ2-5; TCRdb outputs TRBD2, but without DNA this stays unchecked. From germline, CDR1 is SEHNR and CDR2 FQNEAQ (reference sequence). The CDR3 has 16 residues. The CDR3 reads CASSLGLAGEESTQYF.

The gene calls are TRBV11-1 and TRBJ2-7. Germline lookup yields CDR1 SGHAT and CDR2 FQDESV (reference sequence). The CDR3 is 13 amino acids. The CDR3 region is CASSLNSLWEQYF.

J is TRBJ2-1 and V is TRBV24-1; TCRdb lists TRBD2, though no DNA is available to test this call. Germline-derived CDR1 and CDR2 are KGHDR and SFDVKD. The CDR3 runs 16 residues. Here the CDR3 reads CATSASNLVVNNEQFF.

The chain links TRBV6-1 to TRBJ2-7; TCRdb's D gene call, TRBD1, goes unchecked for lack of DNA. This CDR3 is 15 amino acids long. Germline CDR1 reads MNHNS; CDR2 reads SASEGT. CDR3 region: CASSTRQGAGYEQYF.

This chain joins TRBV29-1 and TRBJ2-3; the D call of TRBD2 rests on TCRdb alone, since no DNA is present to check it. Germline assignment: CDR1 SQVTM and CDR2 ANQGSEA. The CDR3 covers 17 residues. The chain's CDR3 is CSVIITSGQRSTDTQYF.

This chain uses TRBV4-1 with TRBJ2-5; TCRdb reports TRBD1, a call that lacks DNA to check it against. Germline assignment: CDR1 MGHRA and CDR2 YSYEKL. The CDR3 consists of 15 residues. CDR3 sequence reads: CASSPSGTGERTQYF.

This chain links TRBV5-4 with TRBJ2-5. CDR3 length: 14 amino acids. CDR1 is SGHNT, CDR2 YYREEE, per germline (reference sequence). This CDR3 is CASSLRSIRETQYF.

V and J are TRBV2 and TRBJ2-5; TCRdb lists TRBD2, though no DNA is available to test this call. Looked up from germline, CDR1 is SNHLY and CDR2 is FYNNEI. The CDR3 contains 13 residues. The CDR3 sequence: CASRGTKQETQYF.

This chain uses TRBV28 with TRBJ2-7; checking the TCRdb D call of TRBD2 is not possible without DNA. Germline assignment: CDR1 MDHEN and CDR2 SYDVKM. This CDR3 region has 13 residues. CDR3 residues: CASVSGGSYEQYF.

V and J are TRBV7-2 and TRBJ2-1; TCRdb reports TRBD2, a call that lacks DNA to check it against. The CDR3 covers 12 residues. Germline assignment: CDR1 SGHTA and CDR2 FQGNSA. The CDR3 spells CASSSGTVEQFF.